The T cell receptor (beta chain) described here comes from a study of T cells in Graves' hyperthyroidism and ophthalmopathy. Study-wide background: Peripheral blood was acquired at first diagnosis, ahead of any therapy whatsoever. Study-level results: Appearing also in blood were most of the thyroid clonotypes expanded above 0.001.

Disease duration was under 3 months in the ophthalmopathy patients, who also had a Clinical Activity Score of at least 3 and a NOSPECS grade of at least 4. Patients showing uncontrolled infection, other autoimmune disease, pregnancy or lactation were ineligible. This clonotype was counted ten times or more. What it binds is unknown. CDR3 length equals 13 residues. V lost 8 bases, J lost 3 bases, and 13 bases lay in between. The germline V gene encodes CDR1 SNHLY and CDR2 FYNNEI. The source material, RNA transcripts, was used to amplify TCR beta CDR3 regions. First-round RT-PCR targeting the TCR CDR3 was performed with the HTBI primer set. MiXCR, run by TCRdb on the multiplex PCR reads, gives a single entry per CDR3 protein. The sample lists hundreds of thousands of distinct CDR3 sequences; 14% to 15% were seen once.

The sequenced sample consisted of blood. The gene calls are TRBV2 and TRBJ1-2; D gene uncertain. This receptor was obtained from a man between 18 and 29 years old with Graves' ophthalmopathy. This chain's CDR3 is CASDGDRDYGYTF. The CDR3 region has the DNA TGTGCCAGCGACGGGGATCGAGACTATGGCTACACCTTC.